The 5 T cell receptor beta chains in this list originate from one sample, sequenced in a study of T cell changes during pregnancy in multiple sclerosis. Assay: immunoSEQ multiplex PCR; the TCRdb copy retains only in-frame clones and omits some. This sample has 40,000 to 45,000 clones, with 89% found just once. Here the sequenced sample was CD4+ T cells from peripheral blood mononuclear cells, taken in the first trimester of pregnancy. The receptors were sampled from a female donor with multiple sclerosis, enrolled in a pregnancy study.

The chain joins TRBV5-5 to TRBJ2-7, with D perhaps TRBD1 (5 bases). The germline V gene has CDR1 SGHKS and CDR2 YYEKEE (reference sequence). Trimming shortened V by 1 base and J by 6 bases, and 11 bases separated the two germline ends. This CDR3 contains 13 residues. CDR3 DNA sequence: TGTGCCAGCAGCTTGATCAGGGTCGGCGAGCAGTACTTC. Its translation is CASSLIRVGEQYF.

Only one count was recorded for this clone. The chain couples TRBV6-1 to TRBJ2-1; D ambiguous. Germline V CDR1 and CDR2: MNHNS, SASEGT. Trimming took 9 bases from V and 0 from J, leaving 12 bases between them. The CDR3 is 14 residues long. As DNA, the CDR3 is TGTGCCAGTAGTCCACGGAGCTCCTACAATGAGCAGTTCTTC. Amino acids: CASSPRSSYNEQFF.

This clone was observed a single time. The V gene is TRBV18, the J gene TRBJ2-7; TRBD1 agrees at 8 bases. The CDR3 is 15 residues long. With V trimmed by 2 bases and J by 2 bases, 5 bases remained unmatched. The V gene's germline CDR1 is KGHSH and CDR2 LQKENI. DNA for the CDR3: TGTGCCAGCTCACCATCCAGGACAGGGCCCTACGAGCAGTACTTC. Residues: CASSPSRTGPYEQYF.

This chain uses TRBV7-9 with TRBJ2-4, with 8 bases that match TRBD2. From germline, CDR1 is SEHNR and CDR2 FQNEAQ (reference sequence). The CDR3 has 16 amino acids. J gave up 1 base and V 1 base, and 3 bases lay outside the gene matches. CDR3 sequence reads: CASSLGGGRAKNIQYF. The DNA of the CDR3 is TGTGCCAGCAGCTTAGGGGGCGGGAGGGCCAAAAACATTCAGTACTTC. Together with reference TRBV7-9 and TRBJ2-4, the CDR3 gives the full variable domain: DTGVSQNPRHKITKRGQNVTFRCDPISEHNRLYWYRQTLGQGPEFLTYFQNEAQLEKSRLLSDRFSAERPKGSFSTLEIQRTEQGDSAMYLCASSLGGGRAKNIQYFGAGTRLSVL.

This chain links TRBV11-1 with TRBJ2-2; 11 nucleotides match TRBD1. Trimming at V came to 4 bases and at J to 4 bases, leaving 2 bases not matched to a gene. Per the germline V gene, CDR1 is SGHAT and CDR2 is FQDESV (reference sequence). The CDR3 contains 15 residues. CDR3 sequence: CASSWGQGGTGELFF. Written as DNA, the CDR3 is TGTGCCAGCAGCTGGGGACAGGGGGGCACCGGGGAGCTGTTTTTT.